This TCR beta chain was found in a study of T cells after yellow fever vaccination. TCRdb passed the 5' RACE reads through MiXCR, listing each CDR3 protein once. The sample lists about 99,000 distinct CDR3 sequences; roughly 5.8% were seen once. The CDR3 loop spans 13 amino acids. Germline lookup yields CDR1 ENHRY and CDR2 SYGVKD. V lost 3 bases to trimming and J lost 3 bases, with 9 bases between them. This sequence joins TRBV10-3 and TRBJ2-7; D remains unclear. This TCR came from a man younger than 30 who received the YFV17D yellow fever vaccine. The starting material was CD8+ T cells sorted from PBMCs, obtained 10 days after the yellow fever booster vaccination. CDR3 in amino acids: CAISEQGIYEQYV. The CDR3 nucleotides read TGTGCCATCAGTGAACAAGGTATCTACGAGCAGTACGTC.